This T cell receptor (beta chain) was found in a study of vaccination and CD4 T cells after COVID-19. Study context: Convalescent cases comprised ten or so mild and one severe, all SARS-CoV-2 positive by nasal swab PCR.

Regarding treatment: 10-day PBMC culture with coronavirus spike peptide pools or control peptides (ViraFEST assay). Sequenced with the Oncomine TCR Beta short-read assay was DNA taken from cultured CD4+ T cells. Someone extracted genomic DNA from cultured CD4+ T cells. TCRdb fed the PCR reads into MiXCR, producing one record per CDR3 protein. The table lists roughly 19,000 distinct CDR3 sequences, roughly 50% of them singletons. Study-wide findings and caveats: Analysis of convalescent patients found that 304 of 307 vaccine-specific clones were spike mono-reactive.

CDR3 length equals 14 residues. The germline V gene encodes CDR1 SGHVS and CDR2 FQNEAQ. V shed 1 base and J shed 3 bases, with 8 bases lying between them. As to this clonotype: Its antigen is not identified.

J is TRBJ2-3 and V is TRBV7-8; maybe TRBD1 (5 bases). Sequenced material: CD4+ T cells from blood, cultured in vitro. The receptor was isolated from a human donor who had recovered from COVID-19. The CDR3: CASSLGGQTDTQYF. In DNA, the CDR3 is TGTGCCAGCAGCTTAGGGGGCCAGACAGATACGCAGTATTTT. Full variable domain (missing parts from reference TRBV7-8 and TRBJ2-3): GAGVSQSPRYKVAKRGQDVALRCDPISGHVSLFWYQQALGQGPEFLTYFQNEAQLDKSGLPSDRFFAERPEGSVSTLKIQRTQQEDSAVYLCASSLGGQTDTQYFGPGTRLTVL.